This is a list of T cell receptor beta chains from one sample in a study of T cells after posttransplantation cyclophosphamide. Libraries were prepared by immunoSEQ multiplex PCR; TCRdb keeps only in-frame clonotypes and omits some of them. Of roughly 19,000 clones in the sample, about 90% were seen once. The specimen comprised PBMCs, sampled after allogeneic stem cell transplant with posttransplant cyclophosphamide. The source of these receptors is a female patient aged 40-50 years who received an allogeneic stem cell transplant from a related donor, was CMV-positive, and had no GVHD. Some T cells may trace back to the graft donor. CDR3s include the opening cysteine and the closing phenylalanine or tryptophan. D genes are given only for firm matches. The size field is filled for only some rows; it gives once, few, many or a size class.

.	TRBV18	TRBJ2-7	15	TRBD2	TGTGCCAGCTCACCACAGCTAGCGGGAAGCTACGAGCAGTACTTC	CASSPQLAGSYEQYF
.	TRBV4-1	TRBJ2-7	16	TRBD1	TGCGCCAGCAGCCCGGACAGGGGAAAAGGGCTCTACGAGCAGTACTTC	CASSPDRGKGLYEQYF
.	TRBV6-1	TRBJ2-1	14	.	TGTGCCCTCCAACAGGGAAGTACCTACAATGAGCAGTTCTTC	CALQQGSTYNEQFF
.	TRBV7-8	TRBJ2-2	14	.	TGTGCCAGCAGCTTAGTCCCGAGGGTCGGGGAGCTGTTTTTT	CASSLVPRVGELFF
.	TRBV16	TRBJ2-2	17	.	TGTGCCAGCAGCCAATCCGTGGGTTATGGAGACACCGGGGAGCTGTTTTTT	CASSQSVGYGDTGELFF
.	TRBV5-1	TRBJ2-1	15	TRBD2	TGCGCCAGCAGCTTGGCGGGCGGGAGGGTCAATGAGCAGTTCTTC	CASSLAGGRVNEQFF
.	TRBV19	TRBJ1-1	16	TRBD1	TGTGCCAGTAGCTTCCCAGAAACAGGGGGAAGCACTGAAGCTTTCTTT	CASSFPETGGSTEAFF
.	TRBV27	TRBJ2-2	15	TRBD2	TGTGCCAGCAGAATCCTAGCGGGAGGACCCGGGGAGCTGTTTTTT	CASRILAGGPGELFF
.	TRBV6-6	TRBJ2-1	16	TRBD1	TGTGCCAGCAGTTTCCTGGGACAGGGATCTTACAATGAGCAGTTCTTC	CASSFLGQGSYNEQFF
.	TRBV9	TRBJ2-7	14	TRBD1	TGTGCCAGCAGCTTAGCGACAGGGTTTCACGAGCAGTACTTC	CASSLATGFHEQYF
once	TRBV5-5	TRBJ2-7	15	.	TGTGCCAGCAGCTTGGGCCCCACAGGGTACTACGAGCAGTACTTC	CASSLGPTGYYEQYF
.	TRBV28	TRBJ2-3	15	.	TGTGCCAGCAGTTTAAGTGGCGGTGTCACAGATACGCAGTATTTT	CASSLSGGVTDTQYF